The clone carrying this T cell receptor (beta chain) turned up a few times. What it binds is unknown. Profiled with immunoSEQ multiplex PCR; TCRdb holds only in-frame clones, not every one. The sample consists of under 30,000 clones, under 80% of them appearing once. This CDR3 has 14 residues. The germline CDR1 and CDR2 sequences are SGHRS and YFSETQ. The data were obtained in a study of STAT5B mutations in CD4+ large granular lymphocyte leukemia. General study results and limits: Top patient clones used TRBV06 genes more often: 8/27 versus 2/35 in controls.

This rearrangement joins TRBV5-1 to TRBJ2-5; tentatively, D is TRBD1 (6 bases). The DNA end lines up better with TRBJ2-7; the J call may be wrong. Sequencing input: CD4+ T cells from blood buffy coats. This TCR derives from a human donor in good health. The CDR3 reads CASRPGQGRNEQYF. The CDR3 DNA is TGCGCCAGCAGGCCTGGGCAGGGGAGAAACGAGCAGTACTTC.